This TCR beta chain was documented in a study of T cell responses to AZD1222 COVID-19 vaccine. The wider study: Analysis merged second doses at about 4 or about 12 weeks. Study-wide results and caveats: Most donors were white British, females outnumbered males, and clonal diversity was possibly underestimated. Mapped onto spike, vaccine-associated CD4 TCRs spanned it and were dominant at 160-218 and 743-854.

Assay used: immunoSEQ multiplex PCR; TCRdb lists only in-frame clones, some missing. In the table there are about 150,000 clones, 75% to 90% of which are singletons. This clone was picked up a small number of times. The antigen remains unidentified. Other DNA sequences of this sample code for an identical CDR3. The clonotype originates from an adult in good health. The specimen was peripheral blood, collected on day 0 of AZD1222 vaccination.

The DNA for the CDR3 is TGCGCCAGCAGTGGGACTAGCGGGTCCTACGAGCAGTACTTC. Translating gives CASSGTSGSYEQYF. V usage is TRBV10-2 and J usage is TRBJ2-7; 11 bases agree with TRBD2. CDR3 size: 14 residues. With 4 bases clipped from V and 1 base from J, the junction kept 0 bases outside the gene matches. CDR1 and CDR2 from the germline V gene are WSHSY and SAAADI.